The clone carrying this T cell receptor beta chain appeared many times. Its antigen is as yet unknown. The data belong to a study of T cell repertoires in cytomegalovirus infection. Study-wide findings and caveats: Identification of carriers of CMV plus the relevant HLA was achieved through cumulative public TCR beta family frequency. Clonotypes of TCR beta that were HLA-C-restricted and CMV-specific dominated the ex vivo response.

TCRdb independently ran MiXCR on the reads; one entry per CDR3 protein. The sample has 560,000 or so distinct CDR3 sequences, 15% to 20% seen once. Germline V gene lookup returns CDR1 KGHSH and CDR2 LQKENI. The CDR3 runs to 16 residues. V trimming: 6 bases; J trimming: 1 base; junction bases outside the gene matches: 6. The sequencing input was CD8+ T cells from PBMCs. The rearrangement joins TRBV18 to TRBJ1-5, with 10 nucleotides matching TRBD1. The receptor was isolated from a human donor in good health (CMV status not recorded). Some clones in this sample may be carry-over from other donors' samples. The CDR3 nucleotides are TGTGCCAGCTCGCCTCAGGACAGGGGGAGCAATCAGCCCCAGCATTTT. Amino acid sequence: CASSPQDRGSNQPQHF.